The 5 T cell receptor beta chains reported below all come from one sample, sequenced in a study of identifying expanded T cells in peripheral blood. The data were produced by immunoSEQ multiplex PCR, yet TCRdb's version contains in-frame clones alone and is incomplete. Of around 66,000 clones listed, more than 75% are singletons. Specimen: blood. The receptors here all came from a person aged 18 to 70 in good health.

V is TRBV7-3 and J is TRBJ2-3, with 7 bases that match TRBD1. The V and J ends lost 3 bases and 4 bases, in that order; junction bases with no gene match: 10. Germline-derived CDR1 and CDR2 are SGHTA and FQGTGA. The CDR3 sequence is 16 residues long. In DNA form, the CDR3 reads TGTGCCAGCAGCTTCCCGCGAGGGGGCAGCGCAGATACGCAGTATTTT. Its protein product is CASSFPRGGSADTQYF.

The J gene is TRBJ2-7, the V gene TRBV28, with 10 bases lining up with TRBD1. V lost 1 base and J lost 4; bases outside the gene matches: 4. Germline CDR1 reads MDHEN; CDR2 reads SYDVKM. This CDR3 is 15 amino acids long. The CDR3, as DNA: TGTGCCAGCAGTTTATTTGGGACAGGGGTTTACGAGCAGTACTTC. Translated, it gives CASSLFGTGVYEQYF.

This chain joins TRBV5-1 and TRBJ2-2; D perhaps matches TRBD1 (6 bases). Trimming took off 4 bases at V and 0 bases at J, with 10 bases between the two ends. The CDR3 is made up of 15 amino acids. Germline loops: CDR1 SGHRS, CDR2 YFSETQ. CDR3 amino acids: CASSPGHTNTGELFF. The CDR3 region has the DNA TGCGCCAGCAGCCCGGGACACACGAACACCGGGGAGCTGTTTTTT.

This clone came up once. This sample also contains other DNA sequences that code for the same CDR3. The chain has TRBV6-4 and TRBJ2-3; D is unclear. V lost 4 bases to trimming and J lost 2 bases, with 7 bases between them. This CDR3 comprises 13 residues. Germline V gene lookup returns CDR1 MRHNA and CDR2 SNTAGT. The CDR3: CASSAGSTDTQYF. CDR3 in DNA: TGTGCCAGCAGTGCGGGTTCCACAGATACGCAGTATTTT.

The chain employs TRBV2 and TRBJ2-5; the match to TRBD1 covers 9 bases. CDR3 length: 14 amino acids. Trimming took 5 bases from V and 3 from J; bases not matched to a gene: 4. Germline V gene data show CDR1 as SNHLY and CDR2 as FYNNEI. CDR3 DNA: TGTGCCAGCAGTACCGGGACAGGGAAAGAGACCCAGTACTTC. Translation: CASSTGTGKETQYF. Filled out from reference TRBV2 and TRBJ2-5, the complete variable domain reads EPEVTQTPSHQVTQMGQEVILRCVPISNHLYFYWYRQILGQKVEFLVSFYNNEISEKSEIFDDQFSVERPDGSNFTLKIRSTKLEDSAMYFCASSTGTGKETQYFGPGTRLLVL.